This record concerns one TCR beta chain sequence. Its antigen is still unknown. This entry comes from a study of Tregs in tolerant kidney transplant recipients. Produced via immunoSEQ multiplex PCR; TCRdb's table is partial and in-frame only. The data contain more than 60,000 clones, 75% to 90% of them singletons. Study-wide findings and caveats: Some patients' samples used different primers over time, so nucleotide sequences weren't comparable.

Unstimulated Tregs (CD4+CD25+CD127-) and CD4+CD25- non-Tregs were sorted from PBMCs. The origin of this receptor is a human donor who received a combined kidney and bone marrow transplant. The input for sequencing was Tregs from blood, taken before the transplant.

This CDR3 reads CASSMGRLGTQYF. The CDR3 DNA sequence: TGTGCCAGCAGTATGGGACGTCTGGGGACGCAGTATTTT. The chain couples TRBV6-5 to TRBJ2-3; D may be TRBD1 or TRBD2 (5 bases each). Trimming left V 5 bases short and J 9 bases short, with 15 bases between. The germline V gene encodes CDR1 MNHEY and CDR2 SVGAGI. The CDR3 has 13 residues.